This paragraph covers one T cell receptor beta chain sequence. The antigen this receptor binds is unknown. Per-nucleotide qualities are absent, and no much larger clonotype sits a single base away. This specimen belongs to a study of cytomegalovirus exposure and HLA in healthy donors (dated by TCRdb to about 2017). About the study as a whole: An earlier analysis of under 600 of the donors reported more than 250 Gb of sequence data and 120 million or so unique TCR beta sequences from around 200 million T cells. An early release covering some 640 HLA-typed donors comprised about 290 gigabases of sequencing data and tens of millions of unique TCR sequences. Of the 300 to 500 genotyped donors, approximately 80% were placed in the genetic ancestry cluster associated with self-reported Caucasian donors. The study aimed to test whether cataloging public T cell receptors could reveal signatures of past pathogen exposure. Using immunosequencing, the study profiled T cell repertoires from about 650 subjects and related those repertoires to cytomegalovirus serostatus. Along with the approximately 620-subject first cohort, a separate validation cohort of approximately 110 different subjects was used. High-throughput TCR immunosequencing, statistical association of individual TCRs with disease status, and machine learning were combined to predict cytomegalovirus infection status. In a later analysis, previously published TCR beta repertoires from several hundred donors were re-analyzed and high-resolution HLA genotyping was added so that TCR occurrence patterns could be studied. In the later analysis, no new phenotypic data were used to find candidate immune exposures; instead, reliance was placed on TCR beta sequences and their occurrence across donors. An earlier analysis of a few hundred of the donors applied high-throughput TCR beta sequencing to assess whether each TCR beta V gene segment acted as functional or pseudogenic. Donor age, sex, ethnicity and CMV serostatus were compiled alongside the repertoire data. A later genetic analysis took genome-wide SNP genotypes for about 55% of the roughly 700 donors and used that subset as a discovery cohort. All discovery cohort repertoires had been generated on a single sequencing platform. HLA typing covered class I and class II loci at four-digit resolution. The number of typed donors differed by locus: about 620-640 for A, B, C, DRB1 and DQB1; roughly 510 for DQA1; approximately 610 for DPA1; and roughly 450 for DPB1. About 5 DR-DQ haplotypes were handled as single units for association and clustering, since linkage in the cohort was strong. Among some 410 genotyped donors of the cohort, an average of 235,054 unique TCR beta nucleotide sequences were sequenced per donor, roughly 18% of them non-productive.

In total, fewer than 750 healthy bone marrow donors made up the cohort. All cohort members were sampled while nominally healthy, although unrecorded immune exposures were likely present. The donor was CMV seronegative and was included in the group of over 300 seronegative cohort members. Each donor provided a peripheral blood sample, and peripheral blood mononuclear cells were used for TCR beta sequencing. The Qiagen DNeasy Blood Extraction Kit was used to extract genomic DNA from the blood cell samples. Library creation used the immunoSEQ multiplex PCR assay. The multiplex PCR relied on a mix of 60 forward primers for TCR Vbeta segments and 13 reverse primers for TCR Jbeta segments. A multiplex PCR assay on genomic DNA amplified the CDR3 region of rearranged TCR beta genes. On the Illumina HiSeq System, the amplified TCR beta libraries were sequenced as 87-base-pair reads. The original methods were these. A later analysis tallied 80 million to 95 million unique TCR beta chains across the 650 to 750 repertoires, and roughly 11 million of those chains were shared by two or more donors. To remove PCR and sequencing errors, raw reads were error-corrected and collapsed into unique sequences using a nearest-neighbor algorithm that merged closely related sequences. To assign V, D and J gene segments, CDR3 sequences were aligned to IMGT reference sequences. Each retained sequence needed at least a six-nucleotide match to both a V gene segment and a J gene segment. Rearrangements were called productive when the CDR3 lacked stop codons and stayed in frame with V and J; all others were non-productive. CDR3 was defined according to IMGT convention as the region running from the second conserved V-encoded cysteine to the conserved J-encoded phenylalanine. The earlier analysis of about 610 of the donors excluded sequences that lacked an unambiguous match to a single V gene segment. An earlier analysis of 587 of the donors called V segments functional above 56.7% productive rearrangements and segregating when the between-donor standard deviation exceeded 5%. To diagnose cytomegalovirus status from the catalog of TCR beta chain sequences, a statistical classification framework was built. A later analysis assigned V and J genes by comparing TCR nucleotide sequences with IMGT/GENE-DB human TR gene sequences. Using the TCRdist pipeline, a later analysis assigned CDR3 sequences along with most-parsimonious VDJ recombination scenarios. In a later analysis, each TCR beta chain was defined by its CDR3 amino acid sequence together with its V-gene family, and reads without a unique V-gene family were excluded. As a way to deal with suspected cross-contamination and a sequencing artifact, a later analysis dropped more than 500 nucleotide sequences that were highly shared and had low generation probability. A later analysis calculated a clonal expansion index for each public chain from normalized within-repertoire ranks of inferred template counts. In a later analysis, generation probabilities were computed with a VDJ recombination model fitted to out-of-frame rearrangements, and the resulting probabilities were checked against IGoR. A later analysis scored TCR-TCR, TCR-HLA and TCR-CMV co-occurrence with hypergeometric tests, applying a repertoire-size bias correction to TCR pairs. False discovery rates were estimated in a later analysis by permuting HLA or CMV assignments 20 times. In a later analysis, co-occurring TCRs were grouped using DBSCAN, and TCRdist sequence similarity was added for clustering within HLA-allele-positive subsets. Repertoires with fewer than 30,000 or more than 120,000 public chains, plus five repertoires with anomalous nucleotide sharing, were excluded from co-occurrence clustering. Not all clones reach the TCRdb copy of this immuneACCESS table, which keeps in-frame sequences only. Checked studies attribute under half of the gap to unresolved V genes and leave the rest unexplained. Clone size and V and J calls were adopted from that table, with D and trimming inferred from the DNA. The table for this sample lists 140,000 to 150,000 clones; around 70% of them were counted only once. Approximately 2.1% of the sample belongs to the ten largest clones.

The full study reports these points: According to a later analysis, TCR association rates differed among HLA loci, with DRB1 alleles showing the most associated TCRs and HLA-C alleles showing the fewest. In vitro tests confirmed that three of the cytomegalovirus-associated TCR beta chains recognize cytomegalovirus antigens. In a later analysis, HLA-associated TCR beta chains were found to be more clonally expanded and to have lower generation probabilities than equally common non-associated chains. A later genetic analysis associated a missense DCLRE1C variant with V-gene and J-gene trimming of TCR beta chains, and an independent cohort replicated the association. Most CMV-associated TCR beta chains appeared to be HLA-restricted in a later analysis, and the HLA associations seemed to be driven largely by CMV exposure. A further reported finding was that TCR beta sequences accurately predicted the HLA-A and HLA-B alleles for most subjects in the first cohort. In the study, some 180 TCR beta chains were listed as associated with cytomegalovirus. Several of the top co-occurrence clusters appeared to be linked to parvovirus B19, influenza, CMV and Epstein-Barr virus, according to a later analysis. A later analysis associated some 17,000 TCR beta sequences with specific HLA alleles at a false discovery rate of 0.05. A later genetic analysis reported fewer N-insertions in productive TCRs among donors in an Asian-associated ancestry cluster than the 666-donor mean. While some public TCRs were present in many individuals, most TCR sequences turned up only very rarely across donors. Cytomegalovirus status was reported to be diagnosed by the classifier with high specificity and sensitivity in both the original and validation cohorts. Because HLA typing was unavailable for some donors at each locus, only the typed subset was used in association tests. A cluster of highly shared sequence variants was judged likely to represent a technical artifact of the sequencing pipeline. Correlated functional status among segregating V segments might be attributable to linkage disequilibrium, but an unknown experimental factor could not be ruled out. The authors suggested that the approach could potentially be generalized to other disease states and immunological phenotypes. The presence/absence analyses assumed that sequencing depth was roughly uniform across donors, and that assumption may not be true. Assigning TCR associations to individual alleles was difficult when HLA alleles, especially DR and DQ, strongly co-occurred. In an earlier analysis of approximately 590 of the donors, most TCR beta V segments appeared in productive rearrangements about 87% or about 30% of the time, broadly matching IMGT annotations. Only TCR beta chains were sequenced in this cohort, and the absence of alpha or paired-chain data limited detectable features. Because counts were too low, about 18 rarely observed V segments, including chromosome 9 orphons, were excluded from the earlier analysis of around 590 of the donors. For the cohort, immune exposure information was limited to CMV serostatus.

The sequence was collected from a middle-aged man in good health and CMV-seronegative. Sequenced input: PBMCs.

CDR3 region: CAWSLERGSYNEQFF. The nucleotides read TGTGCCTGGAGTCTGGAGAGAGGATCCTACAATGAGCAGTTCTTC. The V and J genes are TRBV30 and TRBJ2-1, with the D gene call left open. The CDR3, from cysteine to phenylalanine, totals 15 residues. Only the CDR3 portion is preserved as DNA: 45 bases, with reading frame beginning at the first base. V is pared back by 2 bases and J by 1 base, with 12 bases lying between the germline termini. CDR1 and CDR2, looked up from the germline V gene (reference sequence), are GTSNPN and SVGIG.